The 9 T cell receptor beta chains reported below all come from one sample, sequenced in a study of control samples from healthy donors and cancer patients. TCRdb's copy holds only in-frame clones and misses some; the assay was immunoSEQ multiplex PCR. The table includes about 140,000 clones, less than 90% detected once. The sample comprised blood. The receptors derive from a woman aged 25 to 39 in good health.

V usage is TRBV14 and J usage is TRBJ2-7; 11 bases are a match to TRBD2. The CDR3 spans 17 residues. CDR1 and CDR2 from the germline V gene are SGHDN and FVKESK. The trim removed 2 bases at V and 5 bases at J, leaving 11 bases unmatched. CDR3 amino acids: CASSQQATASGRHEQYF. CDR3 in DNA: TGTGCCAGCAGCCAACAAGCTACGGCTAGCGGGAGGCACGAGCAGTACTTC. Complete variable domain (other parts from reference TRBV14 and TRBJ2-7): EAGVTQFPSHSVIEKGQTVTLRCDPISGHDNLYWYRRVMGKEIKFLLHFVKESKQDESGMPNNRFLAERTGGTYSTLKVQPAELEDSGVYFCASSQQATASGRHEQYFGPGTRLTVT.

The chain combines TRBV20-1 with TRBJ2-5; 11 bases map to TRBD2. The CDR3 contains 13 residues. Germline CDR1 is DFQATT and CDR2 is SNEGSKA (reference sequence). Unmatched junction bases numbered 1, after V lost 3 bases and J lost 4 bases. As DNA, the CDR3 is TGCAGTGCTAGTACTAGCGGGAGAGAGACCCAGTACTTC. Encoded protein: CSASTSGRETQYF.

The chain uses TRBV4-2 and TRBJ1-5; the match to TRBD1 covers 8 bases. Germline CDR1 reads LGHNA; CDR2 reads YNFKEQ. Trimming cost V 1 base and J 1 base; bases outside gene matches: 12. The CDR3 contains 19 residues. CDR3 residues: CASSQGPTQGAKSNQPQHF. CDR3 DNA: TGTGCCAGCAGCCAAGGGCCCACCCAGGGGGCGAAAAGCAATCAGCCCCAGCATTTT.

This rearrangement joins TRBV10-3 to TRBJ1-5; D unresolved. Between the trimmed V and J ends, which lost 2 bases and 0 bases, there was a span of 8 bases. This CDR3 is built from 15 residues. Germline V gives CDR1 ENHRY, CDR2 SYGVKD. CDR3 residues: CAISENVNSNQPQHF. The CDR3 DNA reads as TGTGCCATCAGTGAGAACGTCAATAGCAATCAGCCCCAGCATTTT.

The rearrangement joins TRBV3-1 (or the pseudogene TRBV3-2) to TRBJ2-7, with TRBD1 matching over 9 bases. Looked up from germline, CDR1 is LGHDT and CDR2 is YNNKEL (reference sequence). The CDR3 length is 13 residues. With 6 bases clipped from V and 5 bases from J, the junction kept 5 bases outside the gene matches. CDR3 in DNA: TGTGCCAGCAGGCGGACAGGGGAGGACGAGCAGTACTTC. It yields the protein CASRRTGEDEQYF.

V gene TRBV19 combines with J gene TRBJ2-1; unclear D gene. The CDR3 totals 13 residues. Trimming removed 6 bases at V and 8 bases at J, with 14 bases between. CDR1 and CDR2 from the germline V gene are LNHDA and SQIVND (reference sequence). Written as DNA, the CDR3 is TGTGCCAGTAGGGAGAACCCCCTGGATGAGCAGTTCTTC. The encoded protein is CASRENPLDEQFF.

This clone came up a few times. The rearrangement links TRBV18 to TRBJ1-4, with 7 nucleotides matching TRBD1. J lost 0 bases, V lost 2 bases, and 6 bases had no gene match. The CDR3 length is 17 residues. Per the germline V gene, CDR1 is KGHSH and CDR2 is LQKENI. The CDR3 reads CASSPSQGGSTNEKLFF. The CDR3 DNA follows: TGTGCCAGCTCACCAAGTCAGGGGGGATCAACTAATGAAAAACTGTTTTTT.

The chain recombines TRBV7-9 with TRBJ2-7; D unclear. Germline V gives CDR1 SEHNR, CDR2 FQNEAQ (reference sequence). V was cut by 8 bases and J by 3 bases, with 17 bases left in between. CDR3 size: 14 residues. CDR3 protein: CASALPGGGYEQYF. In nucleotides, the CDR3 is TGTGCCAGCGCACTACCGGGTGGCGGCTACGAGCAGTACTTC.

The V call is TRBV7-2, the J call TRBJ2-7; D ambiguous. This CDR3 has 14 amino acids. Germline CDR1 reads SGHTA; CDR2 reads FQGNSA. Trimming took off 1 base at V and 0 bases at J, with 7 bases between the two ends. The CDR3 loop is CASSLVGISYEQYF. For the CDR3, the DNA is TGTGCCAGCAGCTTAGTGGGGATCTCCTACGAGCAGTACTTC. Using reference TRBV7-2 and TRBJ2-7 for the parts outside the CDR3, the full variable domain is GAGVSQSPSNKVTEKGKDVELRCDPISGHTALYWYRQSLGQGLEFLIYFQGNSAPDKSGLPSDRFSAERTGGSVSTLTIQRTQQEDSAVYLCASSLVGISYEQYFGPGTRLTVT.